This TCR beta chain was sequenced in a study of T cells after yellow fever vaccination. Study results and limitations: Nearly all vaccine-responding clonotypes were undetectable in sorted memory subsets on day 0. FACS-sorted repertoires could harbor abundant contaminating bulk-population clonotypes. The booster response re-showed most primary clones: around 96% CD4, 88% CD8.

This CDR3 region has 15 residues. J gave up 4 bases and V 5 bases, and 4 bases lay outside the gene matches. Germline CDR1 reads SGHTA; CDR2 reads FQGTGA. Making TCR cDNA involved 5'RACE template switching, which added UMIs and a universal primer site. TCRdb called the 5' RACE reads again in MiXCR, with one record for every CDR3 protein. This table holds more than 25,000 distinct CDR3 sequences, approximately 4.8% found once. In its sample, this clonotype was seen many times. This chain uses TRBV7-3 with TRBJ2-1; TRBD2 matches 11 bases. Sequenced here: PBMCs, either bulk or a sorted T-cell subset (CD4+, CD8+, memory, or dextramer-sorted; not recorded which), sampled on the day of the yellow fever booster vaccination. This clonotype originated in a man between 18 and 35 years old who received the YFV17D yellow fever vaccine. The CDR3 region has the DNA TGTGCCAGCAGCAAACTAGCGGGGGCTTACAATGAGCAGTTCTTC. Amino acids: CASSKLAGAYNEQFF.